Below, 22 T cell receptor beta chains from the same sample are listed, as sequenced in a study of patients and donors after allogeneic stem cell transplantation. TCRdb ran MiXCR on the RT-PCR reads and lists one entry per CDR3 protein. The repertoire holds 800,000 to 1,000,000 distinct CDR3 sequences, roughly 17% seen once, with roughly 6.4% in the top ten. Sequenced input: blood, either unsorted or a sorted T cell fraction (not recorded which). The source is a human donor who was either an allogeneic HSCT recipient or a stem cell or donor lymphocyte infusion donor (not recorded which). It is not recorded whose cells these are; they may come from a transplant donor.

The rearrangement uses TRBV27 and TRBJ2-3; D is uncertain. Trimming shortened V by 4 bases and J by 4 bases, and 9 bases separated the two germline ends. The CDR3 runs 13 residues. CDR1 MNHEY and CDR2 SMNVEV come from the germline V gene (reference sequence). CDR3 protein: CASSWLPPDTQYF. Written as DNA, the CDR3 is TGTGCCAGCAGTTGGCTTCCCCCAGATACGCAGTATTTT.

The V and J genes are TRBV5-5 and TRBJ1-1; 8 nucleotides align to TRBD1. Germline V gene lookup returns CDR1 SGHKS and CDR2 YYEKEE (reference sequence). Trimming cost V 4 bases and J 4 bases; bases outside gene matches: 9. There are 15 residues in the CDR3. The CDR3 nucleotides are TGTGCCAGCAGCCCCCGGGACGACAGGGGCACTGAAGCTTTCTTT. Amino acids: CASSPRDDRGTEAFF. Full variable domain (remainder filled in from reference TRBV5-5 and TRBJ1-1): DAGVTQSPTHLIKTRGQQVTLRCSPISGHKSVSWYQQVLGQGPQFIFQYYEKEERGRGNFPDRFSARQFPNYSSELNVNALLLGDSALYLCASSPRDDRGTEAFFGQGTRLTVV.

The chain carries TRBV29-1 and TRBJ2-7; 10 bases fit TRBD1. V trimming: 6 bases; J trimming: 2 bases; junction bases outside the gene matches: 4. The CDR3 runs 13 residues. Germline lookup yields CDR1 SQVTM and CDR2 ANQGSEA. The CDR3: CSVGQGRTYEQYF. In DNA, the CDR3 is TGCAGCGTGGGACAGGGGCGTACCTACGAGCAGTACTTC.

Ten or more counts support this clonotype. At one boundary the junction diverges from the germline segment, which might be a read error. The genes are TRBV7-9 and TRBJ2-5; D gene uncertain. CDR1 and CDR2 from the germline V gene are SEHNR and FQNEAQ (reference sequence). The CDR3 consists of 12 residues. DNA for the CDR3: TGTGCCAGCAGTTTAGCCAAAGAGACCCAGTACTTC. Its translation is CASSLAKETQYF. The entire variable domain, with the rest obtained from reference TRBV7-9 and TRBJ2-5, is as follows: DTGVSQNPRHKITKRGQNVTFRCDPISEHNRLYWYRQTLGQGPEFLTYFQNEAQLEKSRLLSDRFSAERPKGSFSTLEIQRTEQGDSAMYLCASSLAKETQYFGPGTRLLVL.

The chain has TRBV12-3 or TRBV12-4 and TRBJ2-3; no definite D call. This CDR3 has 12 amino acids. V was cut by 7 bases and J by 5 bases, with 10 bases left in between. CDR3 residues: CASTALRDTQYF. The DNA of the CDR3 is TGTGCCAGCACCGCCCTCAGAGATACGCAGTATTTT.

On this clonotype itself: Compared with germline, one end of the junction differs, possibly owing to a read error. The chain carries TRBV5-4 and TRBJ2-2, with a tentative D call TRBD2 (7 bases). This CDR3 contains 16 residues. Germline V gene sequence: CDR1 SGHNT, CDR2 YYREEE (reference sequence). The CDR3 DNA is TGTGTCAGCACCATCCTAGCGGCGGGGGCCACCGGGGAGCTGTTTTTT. Translation gives CVSTILAAGATGELFF.

This clonotype was observed a handful of times. The V call is TRBV5-1, the J call TRBJ1-3, with D hard to call. CDR3 size: 14 residues. CDR1 is SGHRS and CDR2 is YFSETQ in the germline V gene. Trimming shortened V by 3 bases and J by 0 bases, and 7 bases separated the two germline ends. This CDR3 is CASSSTDSGNTIYF. In DNA form, the CDR3 reads TGCGCCAGCAGCTCTACGGACTCTGGAAACACCATATATTTT.

This clonotype turned up a few times. The chain recombines TRBV4-1 with TRBJ2-7; D possibly uses TRBD1 or TRBD2 (6 bases each). The CDR3 contains 13 residues. V shed 5 bases and J shed 5 bases, with 13 bases lying between them. Germline V lookup: CDR1 MGHRA, CDR2 YSYEKL. As DNA, the CDR3 is TGCGCCAGCAGCAGGGTGGAGGGGGACGAGCAGTACTTC. This encodes CASSRVEGDEQYF.

This clonotype was counted ten times or more. The chain couples TRBV6-1 to TRBJ2-1; 13 nucleotides match TRBD2. CDR1 and CDR2 from the germline V gene are MNHNS and SASEGT. The V segment lost 5 bases and the J segment 9 bases; nucleotides outside the gene matches: 4. There are 14 residues in the CDR3. This CDR3 reads CASSRTSGRGEQFF. The CDR3 region has the DNA TGTGCCAGCAGTAGGACTAGCGGGAGAGGTGAGCAGTTCTTC.

On this clonotype: This may arise from a read error, as a much more abundant clone is one base away. The chain recombines TRBV7-3 with TRBJ2-3; no clear D. The CDR3 consists of 13 residues. Trimming stripped 5 bases from V and 1 base from J, with 7 bases between. Germline V gene lookup returns CDR1 SGHTA and CDR2 FQGTGA. The CDR3 loop is CASSQTGTDTQYF. The CDR3 coding sequence is TGTGCCAGCAGCCAGACTGGCACAGATACGCAGTATTTT.

The gene calls are TRBV29-1 and TRBJ2-6, with D unresolved. The CDR3 is 14 residues long. Germline CDR1 is SQVTM and CDR2 is ANQGSEA. V was cut by 8 bases and J by 4 bases, with 15 bases left in between. The CDR3 spells CSTNGPQGANVLTF. Here the CDR3 DNA reads TGCAGCACTAACGGCCCGCAGGGGGCCAACGTCCTGACTTTC.

This clonotype was seen only a few times. The chain is built from TRBV4-1 and TRBJ1-2; D is unclear. V gave up 0 bases and J gave up 8 bases, with 13 bases separating them. The CDR3 is 14 amino acids. Germline CDR1 and CDR2: MGHRA and YSYEKL. The CDR3 DNA reads TGCGCCAGCAGCCAAGATCCCGGGGAAAGGGGCTACACCTTC. It is translated as CASSQDPGERGYTF.

The chain links TRBV29-1 to TRBJ1-1; 11 bases agree with TRBD1. The CDR3 is 15 residues long. V shed 0 bases and J 5 bases; nucleotides not matched to a gene: 5. Germline values: CDR1 SQVTM, CDR2 ANQGSEA. The CDR3 nucleotides are TGCAGCGTTGAAGAGGACAGGGGGCGATGGACTGAAGCTTTCTTT. Translated, it gives CSVEEDRGRWTEAFF.

This clonotype appeared a single time. J is TRBJ2-7 and V is TRBV24-1; D gene unclear. V was cut by 5 bases and J by 3 bases, with 10 bases left in between. Germline V gene data show CDR1 as KGHDR and CDR2 as SFDVKD. This CDR3 comprises 13 residues. The CDR3 sequence is CATSAPFHYEQYF. CDR3 bases: TGTGCCACCAGTGCCCCATTTCACTACGAGCAGTACTTC.

This clonotype was counted between two and nine times. The gene calls are TRBV7-2 and TRBJ2-2; the D gene is possibly TRBD1 (6 bases). Trimming pared 1 base from V and 10 bases from J, leaving 7 bases between. The CDR3 extends over 12 amino acids. Germline CDR1 is SGHTA and CDR2 is FQGNSA. CDR3 in DNA: TGTGCCAGCAGCTTAGGGGGACAGGAGCTGTTTTTT. It is translated as CASSLGGQELFF.

This clonotype has just a few counts. The chain links TRBV6-2 or TRBV6-3 to TRBJ1-2; 8 nucleotides agree with TRBD1. The germline V gene encodes CDR1 MNHEY and CDR2 SVGEGT. Trimming took 2 bases from V and 8 from J; bases not matched to a gene: 10. CDR3 size: 15 residues. The DNA for the CDR3 is TGTGCCAGCAGTTACAGCTTAACAGGGGGAGACGGCTACACCTTC. The encoded protein is CASSYSLTGGDGYTF.

This clonotype was found a few times. V usage is TRBV9 and J usage is TRBJ2-1, with D perhaps matching TRBD1 (5 bases). This CDR3 contains 15 residues. Germline-derived CDR1 and CDR2 are SGDLS and YYNGEE. V was clipped by 4 bases and J by 9 bases, with 20 bases between them. CDR3 residues: CASSITSRTSTEQFF. The CDR3 DNA follows: TGTGCCAGCAGCATAACATCTCGGACATCTACTGAGCAGTTCTTC.

The genes are TRBV6-5 and TRBJ1-5; D might be TRBD1 (5 bases). This CDR3 is 15 amino acids long. Germline CDR1 MNHEY, CDR2 SVGAGI. Trimming shortened V by 0 bases and J by 2 bases, and 8 bases separated the two germline ends. CDR3 in amino acids: CASSYSEGRNQPQHF. Here the CDR3 DNA reads TGTGCCAGCAGTTACTCAGAGGGGCGCAATCAGCCCCAGCATTTT.

The chain has TRBV4-2 and TRBJ2-2; TRBD2 agrees at 8 bases. Germline V gives CDR1 LGHNA, CDR2 YNFKEQ. CDR3 size: 19 residues. Trimming cost V 1 base and J 4 bases; bases outside gene matches: 14. CDR3 sequence: CASSQAGVYGRGGTGELFF. As DNA, the CDR3 is TGTGCCAGCAGCCAAGCGGGGGTGTACGGGAGGGGAGGCACCGGGGAGCTGTTTTTT.

The rearrangement links TRBV6-6 to TRBJ1-5; weak D call: TRBD1 (5 bases). The germline CDR1 and CDR2 sequences are MNHNY and SVGAGI (reference sequence). This CDR3 has 12 residues. V gave up 5 bases and J gave up 6 bases, with 8 bases separating them. The DNA of the CDR3 is TGTGCCAGCAGTGGGGGTAGTCAGCCCCAGCATTTT. It codes for CASSGGSQPQHF.

This clonotype occurred many times. The chain uses TRBV9 and TRBJ1-1; D not certain. The CDR3 has 12 residues. Trimming removed 1 base at V and 7 bases at J, with 8 bases between. Germline lookup yields CDR1 SGDLS and CDR2 YYNGEE. The CDR3 loop is CASSVTLLEAFF. CDR3 in DNA: TGTGCCAGCAGCGTAACTCTCCTTGAAGCTTTCTTT.

V is TRBV5-5 and J is TRBJ2-2; 8 nucleotides line up with TRBD2. The CDR3 is 18 residues long. Germline V gene data show CDR1 as SGHKS and CDR2 as YYEKEE (reference sequence). The J segment lost 0 bases and the V segment lost 3 bases, leaving 10 bases of the junction unmatched. The CDR3: CASSSLSNSGANTGELFF. The CDR3 nucleotides read TGTGCCAGCAGCTCCCTGAGTAATAGCGGGGCGAACACCGGGGAGCTGTTTTTT.